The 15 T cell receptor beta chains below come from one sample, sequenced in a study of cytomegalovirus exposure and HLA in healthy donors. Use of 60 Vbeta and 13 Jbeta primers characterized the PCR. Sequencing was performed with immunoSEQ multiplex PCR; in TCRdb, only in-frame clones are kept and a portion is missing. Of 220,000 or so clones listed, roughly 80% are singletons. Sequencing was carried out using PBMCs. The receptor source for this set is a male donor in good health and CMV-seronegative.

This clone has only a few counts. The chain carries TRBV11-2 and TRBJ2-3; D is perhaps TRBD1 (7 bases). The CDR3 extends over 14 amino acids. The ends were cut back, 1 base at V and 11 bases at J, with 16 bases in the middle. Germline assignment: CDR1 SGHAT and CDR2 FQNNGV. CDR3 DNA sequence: TGTGCCAGCAGCTTAGTCTCCGGAGGGGACAGGCAGTATTTT. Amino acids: CASSLVSGGDRQYF.

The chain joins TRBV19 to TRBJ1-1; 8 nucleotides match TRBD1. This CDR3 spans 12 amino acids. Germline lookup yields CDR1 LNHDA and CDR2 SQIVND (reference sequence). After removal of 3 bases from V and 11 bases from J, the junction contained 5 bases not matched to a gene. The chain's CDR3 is CASSIQTGEAFF. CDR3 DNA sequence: TGTGCCAGTAGTATTCAGACAGGGGAGGCTTTCTTT.

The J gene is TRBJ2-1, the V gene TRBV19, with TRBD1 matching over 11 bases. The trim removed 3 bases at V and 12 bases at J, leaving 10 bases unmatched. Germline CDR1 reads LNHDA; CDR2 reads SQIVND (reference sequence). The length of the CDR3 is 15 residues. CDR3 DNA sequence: TGTGCCAGTAGTATGGGACAGGGGGTTTGGGGTGGGCAGTTCTTC. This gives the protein CASSMGQGVWGGQFF.

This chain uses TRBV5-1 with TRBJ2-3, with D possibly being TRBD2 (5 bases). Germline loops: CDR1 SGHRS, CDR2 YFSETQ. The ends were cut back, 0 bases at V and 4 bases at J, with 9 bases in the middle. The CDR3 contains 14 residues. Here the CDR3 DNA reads TGCGCCAGCAGCTTGGGCGGGCCGTCAGATACGCAGTATTTT. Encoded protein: CASSLGGPSDTQYF.

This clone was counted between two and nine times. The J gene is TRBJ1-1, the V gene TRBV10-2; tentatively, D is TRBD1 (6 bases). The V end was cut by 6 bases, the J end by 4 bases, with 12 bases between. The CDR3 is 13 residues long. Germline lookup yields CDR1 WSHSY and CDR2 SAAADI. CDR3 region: CASRYRAGTEAFF. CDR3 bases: TGCGCCAGCAGATACAGGGCTGGCACTGAAGCTTTCTTT.

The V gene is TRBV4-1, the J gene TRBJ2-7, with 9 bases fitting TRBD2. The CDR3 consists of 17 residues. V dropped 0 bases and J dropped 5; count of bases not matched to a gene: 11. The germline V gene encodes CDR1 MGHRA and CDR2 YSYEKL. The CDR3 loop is CASSQDGGGRAGNEQYF. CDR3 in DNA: TGCGCCAGCAGCCAAGATGGCGGCGGGAGGGCGGGGAACGAGCAGTACTTC.

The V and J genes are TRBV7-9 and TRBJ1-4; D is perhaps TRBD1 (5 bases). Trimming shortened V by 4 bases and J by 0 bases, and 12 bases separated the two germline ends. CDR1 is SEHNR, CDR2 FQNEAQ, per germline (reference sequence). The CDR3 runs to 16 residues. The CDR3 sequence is CASSSGGVATNEKLFF. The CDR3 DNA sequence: TGTGCCAGCAGCTCCGGGGGGGTCGCAACTAATGAAAAACTGTTTTTT.

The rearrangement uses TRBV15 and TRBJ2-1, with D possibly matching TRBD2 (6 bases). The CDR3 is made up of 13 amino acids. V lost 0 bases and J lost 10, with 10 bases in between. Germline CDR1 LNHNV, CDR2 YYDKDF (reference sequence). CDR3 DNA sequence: TGTGCCACCAGCAGAGAGACTAGACCGGAGCAGTTCTTC. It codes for CATSRETRPEQFF.

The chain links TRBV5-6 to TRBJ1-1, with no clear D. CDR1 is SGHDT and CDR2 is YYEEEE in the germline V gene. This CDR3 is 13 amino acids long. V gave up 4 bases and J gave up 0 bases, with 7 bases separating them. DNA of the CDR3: TGTGCCAGCAGCCAGGATATGAACACTGAAGCTTTCTTT. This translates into CASSQDMNTEAFF.

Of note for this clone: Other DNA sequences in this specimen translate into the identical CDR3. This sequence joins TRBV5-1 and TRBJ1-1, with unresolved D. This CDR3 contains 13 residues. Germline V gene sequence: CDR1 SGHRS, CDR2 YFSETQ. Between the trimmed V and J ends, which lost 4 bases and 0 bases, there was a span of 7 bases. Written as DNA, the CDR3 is TGCGCCAGCAGCCCTGGAGTGAACACTGAAGCTTTCTTT. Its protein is CASSPGVNTEAFF.

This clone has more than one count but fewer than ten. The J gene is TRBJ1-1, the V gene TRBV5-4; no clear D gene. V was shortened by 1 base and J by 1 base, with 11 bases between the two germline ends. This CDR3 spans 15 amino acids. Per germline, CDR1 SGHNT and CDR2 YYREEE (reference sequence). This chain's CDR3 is CASSLSGVPNTEAFF. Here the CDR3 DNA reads TGTGCCAGCAGCTTGAGCGGGGTACCGAACACTGAAGCTTTCTTT.

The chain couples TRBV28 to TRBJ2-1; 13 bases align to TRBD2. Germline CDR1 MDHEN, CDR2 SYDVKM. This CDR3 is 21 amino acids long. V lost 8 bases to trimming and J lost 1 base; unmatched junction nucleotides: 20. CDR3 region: CASSARGQILAGGPSYNEQFF. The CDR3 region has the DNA TGTGCCAGCTCCGCCAGGGGTCAAATACTAGCGGGAGGGCCATCCTACAATGAGCAGTTCTTC.

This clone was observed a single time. The CDR3 sequence: CASSIYGTGAGETQYF. The CDR3 region has the DNA TGTGCCAGTAGTATCTACGGGACAGGGGCTGGGGAGACCCAGTACTTC. The rearrangement joins TRBV19 to TRBJ2-5, with 10 bases fitting TRBD1. Germline values: CDR1 LNHDA, CDR2 SQIVND (reference sequence). This CDR3 contains 16 residues. After removal of 3 bases from V and 5 bases from J, the junction contained 9 bases not matched to a gene.

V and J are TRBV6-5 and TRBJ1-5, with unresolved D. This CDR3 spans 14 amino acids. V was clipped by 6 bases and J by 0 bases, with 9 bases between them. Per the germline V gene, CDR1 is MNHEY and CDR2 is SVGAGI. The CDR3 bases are TGTGCCAGCAGGGAGGGTTATAGCAATCAGCCCCAGCATTTT. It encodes CASREGYSNQPQHF.

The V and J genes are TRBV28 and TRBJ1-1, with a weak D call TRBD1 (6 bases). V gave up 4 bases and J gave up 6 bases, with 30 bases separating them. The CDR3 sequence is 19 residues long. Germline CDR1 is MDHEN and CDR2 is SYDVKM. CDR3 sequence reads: CASSSYTETKQGYEAEAFF. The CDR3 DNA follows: TGTGCCAGCAGTTCATACACTGAAACAAAACAGGGATATGAGGCTGAAGCTTTCTTT.